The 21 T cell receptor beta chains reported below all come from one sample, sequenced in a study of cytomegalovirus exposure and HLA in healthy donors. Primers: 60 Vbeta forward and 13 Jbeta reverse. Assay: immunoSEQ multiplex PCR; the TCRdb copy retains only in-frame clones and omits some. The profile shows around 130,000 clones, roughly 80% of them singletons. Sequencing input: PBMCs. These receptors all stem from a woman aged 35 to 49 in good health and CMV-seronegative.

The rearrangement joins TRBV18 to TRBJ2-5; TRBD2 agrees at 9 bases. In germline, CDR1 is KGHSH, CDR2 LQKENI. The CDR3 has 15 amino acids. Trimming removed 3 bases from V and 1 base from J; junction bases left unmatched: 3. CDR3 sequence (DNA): TGTGCCAGCTCACCGCCGGGACTAGCCCAAGAGACCCAGTACTTC. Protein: CASSPPGLAQETQYF.

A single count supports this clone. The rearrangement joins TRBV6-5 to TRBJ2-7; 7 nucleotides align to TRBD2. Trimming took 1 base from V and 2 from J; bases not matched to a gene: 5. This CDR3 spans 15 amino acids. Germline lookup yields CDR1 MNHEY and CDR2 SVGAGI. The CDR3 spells CASSYLGGSAYEQYF. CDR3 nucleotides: TGTGCCAGCAGTTACTTGGGAGGGTCGGCCTACGAGCAGTACTTC.

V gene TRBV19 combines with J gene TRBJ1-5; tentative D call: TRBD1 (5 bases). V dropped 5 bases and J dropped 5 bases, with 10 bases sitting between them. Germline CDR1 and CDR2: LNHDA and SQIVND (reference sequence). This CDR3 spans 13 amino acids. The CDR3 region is CASSRQGDQPQHF. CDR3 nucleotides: TGTGCCAGTAGTCGGCAGGGCGATCAGCCCCAGCATTTT.

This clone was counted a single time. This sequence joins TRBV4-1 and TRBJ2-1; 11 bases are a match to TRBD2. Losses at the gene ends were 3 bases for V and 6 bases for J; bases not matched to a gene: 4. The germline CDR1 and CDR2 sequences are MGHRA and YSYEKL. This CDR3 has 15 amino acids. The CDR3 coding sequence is TGCGCCAGCAGCCATCTAGCGGGGGGCGGCAATGAGCAGTTCTTC. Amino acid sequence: CASSHLAGGGNEQFF.

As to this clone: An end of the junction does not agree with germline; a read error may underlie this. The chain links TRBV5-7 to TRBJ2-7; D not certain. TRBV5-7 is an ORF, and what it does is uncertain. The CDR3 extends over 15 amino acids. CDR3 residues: CPSSLAELSSYEQYF. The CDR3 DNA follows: TGTCCCAGCAGCTTGGCCGAGCTGAGCTCCTACGAGCAGTACTTC.

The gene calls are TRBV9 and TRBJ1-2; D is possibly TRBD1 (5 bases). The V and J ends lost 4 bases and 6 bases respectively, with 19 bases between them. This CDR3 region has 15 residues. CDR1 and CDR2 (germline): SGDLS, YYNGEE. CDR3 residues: CASSPGTLGGHGYTF. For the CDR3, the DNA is TGTGCCAGCAGCCCCGGGACTCTCGGAGGCCATGGCTACACCTTC.

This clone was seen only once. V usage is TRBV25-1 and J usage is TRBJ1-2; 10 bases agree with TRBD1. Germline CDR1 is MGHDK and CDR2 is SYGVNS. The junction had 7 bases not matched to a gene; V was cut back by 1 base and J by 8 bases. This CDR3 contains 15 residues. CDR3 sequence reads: CASSESRQGALGYTF. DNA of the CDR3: TGTGCCAGCAGTGAATCGCGACAGGGGGCTTTGGGCTACACCTTC.

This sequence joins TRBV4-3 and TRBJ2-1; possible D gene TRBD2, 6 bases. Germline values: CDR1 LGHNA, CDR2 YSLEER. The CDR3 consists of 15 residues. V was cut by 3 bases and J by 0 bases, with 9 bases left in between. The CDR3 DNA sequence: TGCGCCAGCAGCCAGGGGGGATACTCCTACAATGAGCAGTTCTTC. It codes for CASSQGGYSYNEQFF.

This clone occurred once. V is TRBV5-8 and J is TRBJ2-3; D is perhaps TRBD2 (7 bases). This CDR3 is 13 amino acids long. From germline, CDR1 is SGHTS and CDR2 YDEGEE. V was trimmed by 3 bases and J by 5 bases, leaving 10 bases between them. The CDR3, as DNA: TGTGCCAGCAGCTGGGGGGGGCAAGATACGCAGTATTTT. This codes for CASSWGGQDTQYF.

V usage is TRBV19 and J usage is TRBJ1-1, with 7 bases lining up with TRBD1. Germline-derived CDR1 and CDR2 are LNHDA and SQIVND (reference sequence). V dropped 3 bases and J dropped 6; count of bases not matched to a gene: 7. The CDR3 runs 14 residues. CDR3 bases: TGTGCCAGTAGTATCCGACAGGGAGAGGCTGAAGCTTTCTTT. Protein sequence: CASSIRQGEAEAFF.

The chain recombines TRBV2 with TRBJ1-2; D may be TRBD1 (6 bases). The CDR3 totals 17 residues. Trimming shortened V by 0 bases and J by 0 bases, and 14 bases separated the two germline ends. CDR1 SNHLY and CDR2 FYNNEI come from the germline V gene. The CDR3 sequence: CASSEAIAGATNYGYTF. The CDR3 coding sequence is TGTGCCAGCAGTGAAGCGATTGCAGGGGCTACTAACTATGGCTACACCTTC.

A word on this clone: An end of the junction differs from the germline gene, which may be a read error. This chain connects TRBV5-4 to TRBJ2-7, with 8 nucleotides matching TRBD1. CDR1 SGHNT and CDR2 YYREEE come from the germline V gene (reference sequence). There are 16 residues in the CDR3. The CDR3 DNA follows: TGTGCCCGCAGCTTGGTACTGGACAGGGTCGTCCACGAGCAGTACTTC. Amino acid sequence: CARSLVLDRVVHEQYF.

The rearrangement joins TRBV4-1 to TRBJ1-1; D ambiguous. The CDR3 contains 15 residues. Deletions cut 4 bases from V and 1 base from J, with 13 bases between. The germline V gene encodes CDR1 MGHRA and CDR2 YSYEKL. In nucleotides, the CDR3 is TGCGCCAGCAGCCGAATGGCAGTCGCGAACACTGAAGCTTTCTTT. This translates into CASSRMAVANTEAFF.

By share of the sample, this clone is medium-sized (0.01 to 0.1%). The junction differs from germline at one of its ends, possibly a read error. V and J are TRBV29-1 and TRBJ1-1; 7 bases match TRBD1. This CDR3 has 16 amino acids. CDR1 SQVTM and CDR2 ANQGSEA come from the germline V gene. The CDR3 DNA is TGCAGCGCTGAAGGGGGCACAGGTAGAATGAACACTGAAGCTTTCTTT. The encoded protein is CSAEGGTGRMNTEAFF.

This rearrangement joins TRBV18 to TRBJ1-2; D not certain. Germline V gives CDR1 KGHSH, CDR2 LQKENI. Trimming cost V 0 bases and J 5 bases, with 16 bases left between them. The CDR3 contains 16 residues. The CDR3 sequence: CASSPPTGSTTYGYTF. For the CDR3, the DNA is TGTGCCAGCTCACCACCTACCGGGAGCACGACTTATGGCTACACCTTC.

CDR3 amino acids: CASSAKYQGAYGYTF. CDR3 DNA sequence: TGTGCCAGCAGCGCAAAATACCAGGGGGCGTATGGCTACACCTTC. The V and J genes are TRBV5-4 and TRBJ1-2; 8 bases fit TRBD1. CDR3 length: 15 amino acids. V gave up 4 bases and J gave up 5 bases; unmatched junction bases: 10. Germline assignment: CDR1 SGHNT and CDR2 YYREEE (reference sequence). Together with reference TRBV5-4 and TRBJ1-2, the CDR3 gives the full variable domain: ETGVTQSPTHLIKTRGQQVTLRCSSQSGHNTVSWYQQALGQGPQFIFQYYREEENGRGNFPPRFSGLQFPNYSSELNVNALELDDSALYLCASSAKYQGAYGYTFGSGTRLTVV.

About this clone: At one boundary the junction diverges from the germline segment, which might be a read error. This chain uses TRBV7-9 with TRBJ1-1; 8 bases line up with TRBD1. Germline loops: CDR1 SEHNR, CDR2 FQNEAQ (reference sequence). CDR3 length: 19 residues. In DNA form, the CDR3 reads TGTTCCAGCAGCTTTAATAGAGGTCAGGGGCAGGGGGCCAACACTGAAGCTTTCTTT. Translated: CSSSFNRGQGQGANTEAFF.

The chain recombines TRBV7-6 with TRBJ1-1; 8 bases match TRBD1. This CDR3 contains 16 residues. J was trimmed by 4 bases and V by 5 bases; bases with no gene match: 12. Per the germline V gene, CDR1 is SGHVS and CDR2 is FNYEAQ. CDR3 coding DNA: TGTGCCAGCAGCCCCAGAGCACAGGGGGTACGCACTGAAGCTTTCTTT. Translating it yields CASSPRAQGVRTEAFF. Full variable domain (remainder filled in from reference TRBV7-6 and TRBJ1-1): GAGVSQSPRYKVTKRGQDVALRCDPISGHVSLYWYRQALGQGPEFLTYFNYEAQQDKSGLPNDRFSAERPEGSISTLTIQRTEQRDSAMYRCASSPRAQGVRTEAFFGQGTRLTVV.

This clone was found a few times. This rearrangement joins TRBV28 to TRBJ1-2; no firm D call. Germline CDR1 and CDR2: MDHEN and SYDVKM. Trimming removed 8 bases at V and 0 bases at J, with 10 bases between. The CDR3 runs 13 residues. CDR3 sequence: CASRDNTNYGYTF. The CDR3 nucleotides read TGTGCCAGCCGAGACAACACTAACTATGGCTACACCTTC.

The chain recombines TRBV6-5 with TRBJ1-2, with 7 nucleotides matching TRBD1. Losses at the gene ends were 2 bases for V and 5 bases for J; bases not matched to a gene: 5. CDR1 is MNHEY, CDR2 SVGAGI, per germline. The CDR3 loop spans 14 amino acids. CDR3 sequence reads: CASSYGTEKYGYTF. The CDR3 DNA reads TGTGCCAGCAGTTACGGGACAGAGAAATATGGCTACACCTTC.

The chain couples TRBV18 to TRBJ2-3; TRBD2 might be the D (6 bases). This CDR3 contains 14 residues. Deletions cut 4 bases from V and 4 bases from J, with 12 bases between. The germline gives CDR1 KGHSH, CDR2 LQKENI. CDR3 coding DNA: TGTGCCAGCTCACTCGGGAGAGGAGCAGATACGCAGTATTTT. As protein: CASSLGRGADTQYF.